This entry features one T cell receptor (beta chain) sequence. This sample was included in a study of sequential checkpoint blockade in melanoma. Treatment noted: randomized to nivolumab then ipilimumab (arm A) or the reverse (arm B). Assay: immunoSEQ multiplex PCR; the TCRdb copy retains only in-frame clones and omits some. The sample lists some 5,000 clones, 50% to 60% seen once, with about a fifth in the top ten. Germline V gene lookup returns CDR1 MDHEN and CDR2 SYDVKM. The V gene lost 5 bases and the J gene lost 10 bases, with 16 bases spanning the gap. The CDR3 is 13 amino acids. The clonotype originates from a human donor with melanoma. The material sequenced was CD8+ T cells sorted from blood (inferred from file names), taken from a patient given nivolumab and ipilimumab in sequence. The V call is TRBV28, the J call TRBJ2-3; D unresolved. The CDR3, as DNA: TGTGCCAGCAGTCCCCTCCCTTATTCGGCGCAGTATTTT. Its protein is CASSPLPYSAQYF.